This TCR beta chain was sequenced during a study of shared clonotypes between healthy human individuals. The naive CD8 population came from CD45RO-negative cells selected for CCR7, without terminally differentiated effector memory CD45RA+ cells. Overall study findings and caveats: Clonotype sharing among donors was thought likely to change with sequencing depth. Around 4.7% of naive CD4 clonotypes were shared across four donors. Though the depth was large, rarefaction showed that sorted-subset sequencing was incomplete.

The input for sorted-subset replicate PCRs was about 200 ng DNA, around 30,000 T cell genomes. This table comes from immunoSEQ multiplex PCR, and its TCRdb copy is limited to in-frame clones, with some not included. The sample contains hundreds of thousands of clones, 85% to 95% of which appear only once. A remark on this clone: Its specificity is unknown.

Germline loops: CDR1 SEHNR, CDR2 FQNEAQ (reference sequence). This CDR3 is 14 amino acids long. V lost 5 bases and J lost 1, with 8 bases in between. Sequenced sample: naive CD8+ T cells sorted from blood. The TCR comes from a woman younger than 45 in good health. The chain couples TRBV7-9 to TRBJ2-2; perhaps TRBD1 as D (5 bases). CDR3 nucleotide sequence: TGTGCCAGCAGCATGACAGAGAACACCGGGGAGCTGTTTTTT. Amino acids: CASSMTENTGELFF.